The sequence of this TCR beta chain was determined in a study of blood T cells in healthy people across ages. Whole-study context: Capture via template switching afforded approximately one barcoded beta molecule per two T cells.

It was with a sample-barcoded 5' primer and a J-beta primer mix that a second PCR of about 6 to 12 cycles was run. Unique molecular identifiers of 12 random nucleotides labeled each cDNA. TCRdb analysed the 5' RACE reads with MiXCR anew, one entry per CDR3 protein. The data hold some 700,000 distinct CDR3 sequences, with around a fifth observed a single time. This clonotype was seen a handful of times. What it binds is unknown. V dropped 3 bases and J dropped 2 bases, with 8 bases sitting between them. The CDR3 length is 13 residues. Looked up from germline, CDR1 is MNHNY and CDR2 is SVGAGI (reference sequence). Study-wide results and limits: Estimates based on one million T cells were treated as lower bounds.

The clonotype was recovered from a man aged 65 to 85 in good health. The J gene is TRBJ2-7, the V gene TRBV6-6; D is undetermined. Sequenced sample: blood. CDR3 DNA: TGTGCCAGCAGTTATCCCGACCCCTACGAGCAGTACTTC. It yields the protein CASSYPDPYEQYF.